The next 14 T cell receptor beta chains were all read from a single sample in a study of glioma-infiltrating T cells after dendritic cell vaccination. Here immunoSEQ multiplex PCR was the method, and the copy in TCRdb shows in-frame clones only, minus some. Of about 9,200 clones listed, about 80% are singletons. The time point denotes: after dendritic cell vaccination, including at tumor progression/relapse. The specimen comprised blood, sampled after dendritic cell vaccination. The receptors stem from a human donor with glioblastoma.

The rearrangement joins TRBV5-1 to TRBJ2-2, with TRBD1 matching over 9 bases. The CDR3 loop spans 15 amino acids. The germline V gene has CDR1 SGHRS and CDR2 YFSETQ. Germline trimming cut 4 bases from V and 7 bases from J; bases unmatched to any gene: 8. The CDR3 bases are TGCGCCAGCAGCCTGGCGGGACAGGGAATCGGGGAGCTGTTTTTT. Its translation is CASSLAGQGIGELFF.

Remarks on this clone: Other DNA sequences in the sample encode the same CDR3. The V and J genes are TRBV7-2 and TRBJ2-3; 9 nucleotides align to TRBD2. Germline CDR1 reads SGHTA; CDR2 reads FQGNSA. The CDR3 is 18 amino acids. Trimming cost V 1 base and J 4 bases; bases outside gene matches: 12. CDR3 in amino acids: CASSLGGSGRARSDTQYF. In DNA form, the CDR3 reads TGTGCCAGCAGCTTAGGGGGTAGCGGGAGAGCCCGCTCAGATACGCAGTATTTT.

V usage is TRBV19 and J usage is TRBJ1-1; 7 bases agree with TRBD1. Per the germline V gene, CDR1 is LNHDA and CDR2 is SQIVND (reference sequence). Germline trimming cut 5 bases from V and 0 bases from J; bases unmatched to any gene: 15. This CDR3 is 18 amino acids long. The CDR3 bases are TGTGCCAGTAGTCTAGGGCAAATTCGAGGGGGCCTGAACACTGAAGCTTTCTTT. Translated, it gives CASSLGQIRGGLNTEAFF.

The CDR3, as DNA: TGTGCCAGCAGACCGGGGGGGTCAGATACGCAGTATTTT. This translates into CASRPGGSDTQYF. This chain links TRBV5-5 with TRBJ2-3; 8 bases match TRBD2. V gave up 5 bases and J gave up 4 bases; unmatched junction bases: 3. The CDR3 is 13 amino acids. The V gene's germline CDR1 is SGHKS and CDR2 YYEKEE (reference sequence). The whole variable domain, remainder taken from reference TRBV5-5 and TRBJ2-3, is DAGVTQSPTHLIKTRGQQVTLRCSPISGHKSVSWYQQVLGQGPQFIFQYYEKEERGRGNFPDRFSARQFPNYSSELNVNALLLGDSALYLCASRPGGSDTQYFGPGTRLTVL.

This chain links TRBV6-1 with TRBJ2-7; 11 positions agree with TRBD2. Germline V gives CDR1 MNHNS, CDR2 SASEGT. This CDR3 contains 14 residues. Unmatched junction bases numbered 5, after V lost 6 bases and J lost 4 bases. The CDR3 DNA reads TGTGCCAGCAGGTTAGCGGGAGGGCCGTACGAGCAGTACTTC. Protein: CASRLAGGPYEQYF.

A single count supports this clone. CDR3 in amino acids: CASSRGIRGYEQYF. DNA for the CDR3: TGTGCCAGCAGCCGCGGGATCAGAGGCTACGAGCAGTACTTC. The V and J genes are TRBV7-2 and TRBJ2-7; perhaps TRBD2 as D (6 bases). CDR1 SGHTA and CDR2 FQGNSA come from the germline V gene. Trimming stripped 5 bases from V and 3 bases from J, with 14 bases between. The CDR3 consists of 14 residues.

V and J are TRBV2 and TRBJ2-5; weak D call: TRBD2 (6 bases). Trimming removed 7 bases at V and 4 bases at J, with 13 bases between. CDR1 is SNHLY and CDR2 is FYNNEI in the germline V gene. The CDR3 sequence is 13 residues long. Here the CDR3 DNA reads TGTGCCAGCATGGGAGGCCGGGGAGAGACCCAGTACTTC. Amino acids: CASMGGRGETQYF. Combining the CDR3 with reference TRBV2 and TRBJ2-5 gives the whole variable domain EPEVTQTPSHQVTQMGQEVILRCVPISNHLYFYWYRQILGQKVEFLVSFYNNEISEKSEIFDDQFSVERPDGSNFTLKIRSTKLEDSAMYFCASMGGRGETQYFGPGTRLLVL.

The chain joins TRBV5-4 to TRBJ2-1, with 8 positions matching TRBD1. In germline, CDR1 is SGHNT, CDR2 YYREEE (reference sequence). The V segment lost 5 bases and the J segment 9 bases; nucleotides outside the gene matches: 19. The CDR3 consists of 17 residues. The DNA for the CDR3 is TGTGCCAGCAGTCAGTCCTCCCCCGGACAGGGTTGGGCTGAGCAGTTCTTC. It is translated as CASSQSSPGQGWAEQFF. Supplemented by reference TRBV5-4 and TRBJ2-1, the full variable domain reads ETGVTQSPTHLIKTRGQQVTLRCSSQSGHNTVSWYQQALGQGPQFIFQYYREEENGRGNFPPRFSGLQFPNYSSELNVNALELDDSALYLCASSQSSPGQGWAEQFFGPGTRLTVL.

This chain uses TRBV11-2 with TRBJ2-7; D might be TRBD1 (6 bases). Germline V gene data show CDR1 as SGHAT and CDR2 as FQNNGV. This CDR3 has 15 residues. Trimming left V 5 bases short and J 5 bases short, with 19 bases between. The CDR3 DNA sequence: TGTGCCAGCAGCCCTTGGGGGCGAGGGGTCGACGAGCAGTACTTC. Protein: CASSPWGRGVDEQYF.

V is TRBV19 and J is TRBJ2-7; D unclear. The CDR3 is 14 amino acids. V was clipped by 4 bases and J by 3 bases, with 13 bases between them. Germline CDR1 and CDR2: LNHDA and SQIVND (reference sequence). As DNA, the CDR3 is TGTGCCAGTAGTAACCCCCGCGGCCTCTACGAGCAGTACTTC. Translating gives CASSNPRGLYEQYF.

In this sample, this clone turned up a few times. Written as DNA, the CDR3 is TGTGCCAGCAGTGAATCAGGCACCTCCTTTGGGGCCAACGTCCTGACTTTC. Translation gives CASSESGTSFGANVLTF. The rearrangement uses TRBV25-1 and TRBJ2-6, with D unclear. Germline V gene sequence: CDR1 MGHDK, CDR2 SYGVNS. The CDR3 covers 17 residues. Trimming removed 1 base from V and 3 bases from J, with 13 bases in between.

The chain combines TRBV28 with TRBJ2-3; D is unresolved. Germline-derived CDR1 and CDR2 are MDHEN and SYDVKM. The CDR3 totals 13 residues. Between the trimmed V and J ends, which lost 2 bases and 4 bases, there was a span of 7 bases. CDR3 protein: CASSLRSPDTQYF. The CDR3 DNA sequence: TGTGCCAGCAGTTTACGTTCTCCAGATACGCAGTATTTT.

The rearrangement joins TRBV6-4 to TRBJ2-6; the D gene is possibly TRBD1 (6 bases). Looked up from germline, CDR1 is MRHNA and CDR2 is SNTAGT. CDR3 size: 16 residues. The germline V and J ends were trimmed by 0 bases and 0 bases, with 6 bases remaining between them. The CDR3 nucleotides are TGTGCCAGCAGTGACTCGGACAGCTCTGGGGCCAACGTCCTGACTTTC. Translating it yields CASSDSDSSGANVLTF.

The chain carries TRBV28 and TRBJ2-7; 7 bases agree with TRBD2. There are 14 residues in the CDR3. Germline loops: CDR1 MDHEN, CDR2 SYDVKM. V gave up 2 bases and J gave up 6 bases; unmatched junction bases: 7. The CDR3 region is CASSLLGGTPEQYF. The DNA for the CDR3 is TGTGCCAGCAGTTTACTGGGGGGGACGCCCGAGCAGTACTTC.